The 10 T cell receptor beta chains reported below all come from one sample, sequenced in a study of cytomegalovirus exposure and HLA in healthy donors. PCR primers comprised 60 Vbeta and 13 Jbeta primers. Clones were sequenced by immunoSEQ multiplex PCR, and TCRdb holds only the in-frame ones, with some missing. The table lists 35,000 to 40,000 clones, about 66% of them singletons, with around 18% in the top ten. Input material: PBMCs. The receptors were sampled from a man in his forties or fifties in good health and CMV-seropositive.

The CDR3: CASSLVASGFSYEQYF. CDR3 DNA: TGCGCCAGCAGCTTGGTGGCTAGCGGGTTCTCCTACGAGCAGTACTTC. The V and J genes are TRBV5-1 and TRBJ2-7; 8 positions match TRBD2. The CDR3 consists of 16 residues. The V segment lost 0 bases and the J segment 0 bases; nucleotides outside the gene matches: 5. Germline V gene sequence: CDR1 SGHRS, CDR2 YFSETQ.

This chain uses TRBV4-2 with TRBJ2-7; 7 bases are shared with TRBD1. Trimming cost V 2 bases and J 3 bases; bases outside gene matches: 1. The CDR3 is 13 amino acids. From germline, CDR1 is LGHNA and CDR2 YNFKEQ. The CDR3 DNA reads TGTGCCAGCAGCCAAACAGGGGACTACGAGCAGTACTTC. Translated: CASSQTGDYEQYF.

This clone was picked up many times. This rearrangement joins TRBV4-2 to TRBJ1-1; D is perhaps TRBD1 (5 bases). The CDR3 contains 14 residues. The germline V and J ends were trimmed by 2 bases and 4 bases, with 11 bases remaining between them. Germline loops: CDR1 LGHNA, CDR2 YNFKEQ. CDR3 coding DNA: TGTGCCAGCAGCCAAACGGACAAGCTCACTGAAGCTTTCTTT. This translates into CASSQTDKLTEAFF.

The chain is built from TRBV5-4 and TRBJ1-6; D is uncertain. The V and J ends lost 3 bases and 4 bases respectively, with 11 bases between them. The CDR3 is 15 amino acids. CDR1 SGHNT and CDR2 YYREEE come from the germline V gene (reference sequence). In DNA form, the CDR3 reads TGTGCCAGCAGCTCCGGCGGGGAGTATAATTCACCCCTCCACTTT. Translating it yields CASSSGGEYNSPLHF.

V usage is TRBV15 and J usage is TRBJ1-1, with 9 nucleotides matching TRBD1. With V trimmed by 3 bases and J by 2 bases, 7 bases remained unmatched. This CDR3 spans 16 amino acids. The germline gives CDR1 LNHNV, CDR2 YYDKDF (reference sequence). The CDR3 region is CATSRGDRADNTEAFF. CDR3 bases: TGTGCCACCAGCAGGGGGGACAGGGCCGATAACACTGAAGCTTTCTTT. The complete variable domain, with remaining parts taken from reference TRBV15 and TRBJ1-1, reads DAMVIQNPRYQVTQFGKPVTLSCSQTLNHNVMYWYQQKSSQAPKLLFHYYDKDFNNEADTPDNFQSRRPNTSFCFLDIRSPGLGDTAMYLCATSRGDRADNTEAFFGQGTRLTVV.

J is TRBJ1-5 and V is TRBV2; D not resolved. V dropped 2 bases and J dropped 4 bases, with 9 bases sitting between them. The CDR3 has 14 amino acids. CDR1 SNHLY and CDR2 FYNNEI come from the germline V gene. The CDR3 DNA reads as TGTGCCAGCAGTGAAAGCGTTACTAATCAGCCCCAGCATTTT. It is translated as CASSESVTNQPQHF.

The rearrangement links TRBV9 to TRBJ1-4; no reliable D call. Germline V CDR1 and CDR2: SGDLS, YYNGEE. The V end lost 2 bases, the J end lost 8 bases, and 19 bases lay between the germline ends. This CDR3 is built from 16 residues. CDR3 sequence (DNA): TGTGCCAGCAGCGTCAACCCCGTTGGGTCACAGGAAAAACTGTTTTTT. As protein: CASSVNPVGSQEKLFF.

The V call is TRBV28, the J call TRBJ2-6, with D hard to call. Germline V gene data show CDR1 as MDHEN and CDR2 as SYDVKM. The V end lost 9 bases, the J end lost 0 bases, and 6 bases lay between the germline ends. This CDR3 has 13 amino acids. CDR3 coding DNA: TGTGCCAGTGGAGTCTCTGGGGCCAACGTCCTGACTTTC. It translates to CASGVSGANVLTF.

The chain combines TRBV5-1 with TRBJ1-2, with 7 bases lining up with TRBD1. The length of the CDR3 is 14 residues. Per the germline V gene, CDR1 is SGHRS and CDR2 is YFSETQ. Trimming cost V 4 bases and J 2 bases; bases outside gene matches: 5. The CDR3 loop is CASSREGANYGYTF. The DNA of the CDR3 is TGCGCCAGCAGCCGGGAGGGGGCGAACTATGGCTACACCTTC.

This chain links TRBV6-1 with TRBJ2-1; a possible D gene is TRBD1 (6 bases). This CDR3 is 13 amino acids long. V was clipped by 6 bases and J by 3 bases, with 9 bases between them. Germline V lookup: CDR1 MNHNS, CDR2 SASEGT. CDR3 sequence reads: CASRADSYNEQFF. The CDR3 nucleotides read TGTGCCAGCAGGGCGGACAGCTACAATGAGCAGTTCTTC.